What follows are 13 T cell receptor beta chains derived from one specimen sequenced in a study of vaccination and CD4 T cells after COVID-19. As to treatment: approximately 9-day PBMC culture with coronavirus spike peptide pools or control peptides (ViraFEST assay). During the years 2011-2018, before the COVID-19 pandemic, the unexposed donor's CD4+ T cells were collected. Cultured CD4+ T cell DNA was sequenced using the Oncomine TCR Beta short-read assay. TCRdb called the PCR reads again in MiXCR, with one record for every CDR3 protein. In the table there are about 6,800 distinct CDR3 sequences, roughly 53% of which are singletons. Their cognate antigens are unknown. The sample comprised CD4+ T cells from blood, cultured in vitro. The receptor source for this set is a human donor in good health.

This clonotype was seen a handful of times. This chain connects TRBV29-1 to TRBJ1-1; D possibly corresponds to TRBD1 (6 bases). This CDR3 contains 17 residues. The germline CDR1 and CDR2 sequences are SQVTM and ANQGSEA. Between the trimmed V and J ends, which lost 7 bases and 0 bases, there was a span of 24 bases. Here the CDR3 DNA reads TGCAGCGCCGAAGGAGAAACAGGGTTAAGGGTGAACACTGAAGCTTTCTTT. As protein: CSAEGETGLRVNTEAFF.

This chain links TRBV20-1 with TRBJ1-5; D call uncertain. Deletions cut 1 base from V and 4 bases from J, with 11 bases between. This CDR3 spans 14 amino acids. Germline V gene data show CDR1 as DFQATT and CDR2 as SNEGSKA (reference sequence). The CDR3 DNA sequence: TGCAGTGCTAGAGCTCGTGGTTTAAATCAGCCCCAGCATTTT. It encodes CSARARGLNQPQHF.

V is TRBV19 and J is TRBJ2-5, with D hard to call. V was clipped by 3 bases and J by 2 bases, with 7 bases between them. Germline V gene sequence: CDR1 LNHDA, CDR2 SQIVND (reference sequence). The CDR3 runs to 13 residues. The CDR3 here is CASSILRQETQYF. CDR3 bases: TGTGCCAGTAGTATCCTGAGACAAGAGACCCAGTACTTC.

V and J are TRBV28 and TRBJ2-5, with a possible D match to TRBD1 (5 bases). Trimming shortened V by 6 bases and J by 1 base, and 12 bases separated the two germline ends. This CDR3 is 14 amino acids long. Germline CDR1 and CDR2: MDHEN and SYDVKM. Written as DNA, the CDR3 is TGTGCCAGCAGGGGGATCAGGGTCCAAGAGACCCAGTACTTC. The encoded protein is CASRGIRVQETQYF.

The chain employs TRBV6-2 or TRBV6-3 and TRBJ1-2; the D gene is possibly TRBD1 (6 bases). V lost 2 bases and J 4 bases, leaving 11 bases between the germline ends. From germline, CDR1 is MNHEY and CDR2 SVGEGT. The CDR3 has 14 amino acids. The CDR3 DNA sequence: TGTGCCAGCAGTTACCGCGGGGGCGGCTATGGCTACACCTTC. Translation: CASSYRGGGYGYTF.

The chain has TRBV7-2 and TRBJ2-4, with D unclear. The CDR3 sequence is 12 residues long. Germline CDR1 SGHTA, CDR2 FQGNSA. The V end was cut by 5 bases, the J end by 7 bases, with 9 bases between. Written as DNA, the CDR3 is TGTGCCAGCAGCCCGGTGAGGAACATTCAGTACTTC. Its translation: CASSPVRNIQYF.

The chain carries TRBV20-1 and TRBJ2-3; D unresolved. The CDR3 has 14 amino acids. Germline V gene lookup returns CDR1 DFQATT and CDR2 SNEGSKA (reference sequence). V lost 5 bases and J lost 0, with 12 bases in between. CDR3 DNA: TGCAGTGCTCCCAACCGAGCTAGCACAGATACGCAGTATTTT. This codes for CSAPNRASTDTQYF.

This clonotype was found a few times. V gene TRBV19 combines with J gene TRBJ2-4; TRBD1 is a possible D gene (6 bases). The V and J ends lost 3 bases and 3 bases respectively, with 15 bases between them. Germline CDR1 reads LNHDA; CDR2 reads SQIVND (reference sequence). The CDR3 is 16 residues long. CDR3 sequence (DNA): TGTGCCAGTAGTATGGAGCCAGGGGATGACAAAAACATTCAGTACTTC. Translation gives CASSMEPGDDKNIQYF.

V usage is TRBV5-1 and J usage is TRBJ1-1; D may be TRBD1 (5 bases). The CDR3 totals 14 residues. Germline V gene lookup returns CDR1 SGHRS and CDR2 YFSETQ. Trimming pared 4 bases from V and 3 bases from J, leaving 13 bases between. CDR3 coding DNA: TGCGCCAGCAGCCCTCTTGGGGGATACACTGAAGCTTTCTTT. Its protein product is CASSPLGGYTEAFF.

The gene calls are TRBV6-2 or TRBV6-3 and TRBJ2-3; the match to TRBD1 covers 9 bases. There are 16 residues in the CDR3. With V trimmed by 0 bases and J by 4 bases, 5 bases remained unmatched. Germline V gives CDR1 MNHEY, CDR2 SVGEGT. CDR3 loop: CASSYSTGTGSDTQYF. The CDR3, as DNA: TGTGCCAGCAGTTACTCGACCGGGACAGGGTCAGATACGCAGTATTTT.

This clonotype occurred a few times. V gene TRBV19 combines with J gene TRBJ1-2; perhaps TRBD1 as D (6 bases). The CDR3 consists of 11 residues. Germline loops: CDR1 LNHDA, CDR2 SQIVND (reference sequence). Trimming shortened V by 11 bases and J by 7 bases, and 14 bases separated the two germline ends. The CDR3 sequence is CASRRDTGYTF. In DNA, the CDR3 is TGTGCCTCCCGCCGGGACACTGGCTACACCTTC.

This chain links TRBV7-2 with TRBJ2-1; 8 positions agree with TRBD2. V gave up 5 bases and J gave up 0 bases; unmatched junction bases: 9. The CDR3 extends over 17 amino acids. CDR1 and CDR2 (germline): SGHTA, FQGNSA. CDR3 sequence: CASSPFSGASSYNEQFF. CDR3 bases: TGTGCCAGCAGCCCCTTTAGCGGGGCGAGCTCCTACAATGAGCAGTTCTTC.

This clonotype was counted a few times. The CDR3, as DNA: TGTGCCAGCAGCTTAGCCAGACGAGCGAACACCGGGGAGCTGTTTTTT. This codes for CASSLARRANTGELFF. The J gene is TRBJ2-2, the V gene TRBV7-2, with D unresolved. The V gene's germline CDR1 is SGHTA and CDR2 FQGNSA. V lost 0 bases and J lost 0, with 8 bases in between. This CDR3 region has 16 residues.